Sequencing of this TCR beta chain was carried out in a study of cytomegalovirus exposure and HLA in healthy donors. The study's findings and limits: Reportedly, TCR beta sequences accurately predicted HLA-A and HLA-B alleles in most subjects. TRBV6-2, TRBV6-3 and some other V segments were excluded as indistinguishable.

13 Jbeta primers and 60 Vbeta primers were used for the PCR. Some clones are missing from TCRdb's copy, which holds only in-frame ones; the method was immunoSEQ multiplex PCR. The sample holds 300,000 or so clones, 84% seen once. The sample holds one count of this clone. The antigen is not known. This specimen includes other DNA sequences encoding the same CDR3. The V end was cut by 6 bases, the J end by 5 bases, with 7 bases between. In germline, CDR1 is SGHTA, CDR2 FQGNSA. The CDR3 runs 11 residues. The receptor's source is a woman aged 40 to 50 in good health and CMV-seropositive. This chain uses TRBV7-2 with TRBJ2-5; D not resolved. Sequencing was done on a sample of PBMCs. The CDR3 reads CASSLLETQYF. For the CDR3, the DNA is TGTGCCAGCAGTTTACTTGAGACCCAGTACTTC.